Each of the 27 T cell receptor beta chains below was sequenced from the same sample in a study of blood T cell repertoires in COVID-19. The table came from immunoSEQ multiplex PCR; TCRdb's copy has only in-frame clones and leaves some out. Here the sample spans 140,000 or so clones, roughly 88% being singletons. Sequenced sample: peripheral blood. The source is a man in his 70s with acute or convalescent COVID-19.

The genes are TRBV3-1 (or the pseudogene TRBV3-2) and TRBJ1-1; 9 bases fit TRBD1. CDR3 length: 15 residues. Looked up from germline, CDR1 is LGHDT and CDR2 is YNNKEL (reference sequence). The trim removed 1 base at V and 5 bases at J, leaving 5 bases unmatched. The CDR3 bases are TGTGCCAGCAGCCAAGTCGGGACAGGGATAACTGAAGCTTTCTTT. Its protein is CASSQVGTGITEAFF.

This sequence joins TRBV11-3 and TRBJ2-5; 7 nucleotides match TRBD1. Looked up from germline, CDR1 is SGHNT and CDR2 is YENEEA. V shed 2 bases and J 2 bases; nucleotides not matched to a gene: 2. The CDR3 is 14 residues long. The CDR3 DNA reads as TGTGCCAGCAGCTTACGGGACAGTCAAGAGACCCAGTACTTC. Amino acid sequence: CASSLRDSQETQYF.

The chain is built from TRBV18 and TRBJ1-5; TRBD1 aligns across 9 bases. The CDR3 is made up of 15 amino acids. In germline, CDR1 is KGHSH, CDR2 LQKENI. The V segment lost 6 bases and the J segment 6 bases; nucleotides outside the gene matches: 9. The CDR3 loop reads CASSRDREKGQPQHF. The CDR3 coding sequence is TGTGCCAGCTCTAGGGACAGGGAAAAAGGTCAGCCCCAGCATTTT.

The chain employs TRBV25-1 and TRBJ2-2; 9 bases align to TRBD1. The length of the CDR3 is 17 residues. Germline V gives CDR1 MGHDK, CDR2 SYGVNS. Trimming at V came to 3 bases and at J to 2 bases, leaving 7 bases not matched to a gene. For the CDR3, the DNA is TGTGCCAGCAGTGAGATGTGGGGACAGGGAAACACCGGGGAGCTGTTTTTT. The encoded protein is CASSEMWGQGNTGELFF.

The chain links TRBV5-1 to TRBJ2-1, with D perhaps TRBD2 (6 bases). Germline V gene data show CDR1 as SGHRS and CDR2 as YFSETQ. V was shortened by 0 bases and J by 1 base, with 14 bases between the two germline ends. The CDR3 length is 17 residues. The CDR3 region is CASSLGRLAVSYNEQFF. For the CDR3, the DNA is TGCGCCAGCAGCTTGGGACGCTTAGCGGTTTCCTACAATGAGCAGTTCTTC.

Here the CDR3 DNA reads TGTGCCAGTAGTAGGGGTCTAGCGGACACCTACAATGAGCAGTTCTTC. Translated: CASSRGLADTYNEQFF. The chain links TRBV19 to TRBJ2-1; TRBD2 matches 7 bases. The V segment lost 4 bases and the J segment 2 bases; nucleotides outside the gene matches: 8. This CDR3 has 16 amino acids. Germline-derived CDR1 and CDR2 are LNHDA and SQIVND (reference sequence).

In its sample, this clone was seen a few times. The chain links TRBV5-1 to TRBJ2-1, with D possibly TRBD2 on 6 matching bases. There are 16 residues in the CDR3. Trimming removed 1 base from V and 2 bases from J, with 13 bases in between. Germline loops: CDR1 SGHRS, CDR2 YFSETQ. The CDR3 protein is CASSLIGTQTYNEQFF. The CDR3 DNA reads as TGCGCCAGCAGCTTGATTGGGACTCAAACCTACAATGAGCAGTTCTTC.

V is TRBV4-1 and J is TRBJ1-1; a possible D gene is TRBD1 (6 bases). Germline V gives CDR1 MGHRA, CDR2 YSYEKL. The ends were cut back, 1 base at V and 5 bases at J, with 11 bases in the middle. The CDR3 contains 14 residues. The CDR3 DNA reads TGCGCCAGCAGCCAAGTGGCAGGGGTAACTGAAGCTTTCTTT. Translation: CASSQVAGVTEAFF.

The chain combines TRBV9 with TRBJ2-1; 9 positions agree with TRBD2. This CDR3 contains 15 residues. The germline V gene encodes CDR1 SGDLS and CDR2 YYNGEE. The J segment lost 4 bases and the V segment lost 0 bases, leaving 2 bases of the junction unmatched. In nucleotides, the CDR3 is TGTGCCAGCAGCGTAGGGACTAGCGAGTACAATGAGCAGTTCTTC. It translates to CASSVGTSEYNEQFF.

DNA of the CDR3: TGCAGTGCTAGTGTTGCTGGGAGGAAGAACAATGAGCAGTTCTTC. It specifies CSASVAGRKNNEQFF. The J gene is TRBJ2-1, the V gene TRBV20-1; a possible D gene is TRBD2 (6 bases). Germline V gene sequence: CDR1 DFQATT, CDR2 SNEGSKA (reference sequence). V was trimmed by 3 bases and J by 5 bases, leaving 17 bases between them. The CDR3 runs to 15 residues.

This chain connects TRBV9 to TRBJ2-2; TRBD1 might be the D (5 bases). V was trimmed by 1 base and J by 1 base, leaving 8 bases between them. Germline CDR1 is SGDLS and CDR2 is YYNGEE. The CDR3 is made up of 15 amino acids. CDR3 nucleotide sequence: TGTGCCAGCAGCGTAAGTCAGGGGAACACCGGGGAGCTGTTTTTT. Its translation: CASSVSQGNTGELFF.

The chain uses TRBV7-7 and TRBJ1-5; 8 bases align to TRBD1. In germline, CDR1 is SSHAT, CDR2 FNYEAQ (reference sequence). Trimming at V came to 5 bases and at J to 2 bases, leaving 14 bases not matched to a gene. The CDR3 is made up of 18 amino acids. The CDR3 region is CASSGGPSRGLCNQPQHF. For the CDR3, the DNA is TGTGCCAGCAGCGGGGGGCCAAGCAGGGGGCTCTGCAATCAGCCCCAGCATTTT.

The table lists this clone with a few counts. The J gene is TRBJ1-2, the V gene TRBV20-1; TRBD1 agrees at 7 bases. Germline V CDR1 and CDR2: DFQATT, SNEGSKA (reference sequence). V was pared by 6 bases and J by 6 bases, with 4 bases of the junction left unmatched. The CDR3 consists of 11 residues. CDR3 sequence: CSALTGHGYTF. DNA of the CDR3: TGCAGTGCCCTGACAGGGCATGGCTACACCTTC.

The rearrangement uses TRBV18 and TRBJ1-5; D possibly corresponds to TRBD1 (6 bases). This CDR3 is built from 16 residues. Germline V gene data show CDR1 as KGHSH and CDR2 as LQKENI. V dropped 3 bases and J dropped 0 bases, with 12 bases sitting between them. The CDR3 is CASSPSRGYSNQPQHF. CDR3 coding DNA: TGTGCCAGCTCACCTTCCAGGGGTTATAGCAATCAGCCCCAGCATTTT. Complete variable domain (other parts from reference TRBV18 and TRBJ1-5): NAGVMQNPRHLVRRRGQEARLRCSPMKGHSHVYWYRQLPEEGLKFMVYLQKENIIDESGMPKERFSAEFPKEGPSILRIQQVVRGDSAAYFCASSPSRGYSNQPQHFGDGTRLSIL.

The chain uses TRBV19 and TRBJ2-5; the D gene is possibly TRBD2 (6 bases). The CDR3 sequence is 15 residues long. The germline gives CDR1 LNHDA, CDR2 SQIVND (reference sequence). V was cut by 5 bases and J by 6 bases, with 19 bases left in between. The CDR3 here is CASSVRLGTSKTQYF. CDR3 coding DNA: TGTGCCAGTAGTGTCCGACTAGGAACTTCCAAGACCCAGTACTTC.

CDR3 in amino acids: CASSLAGGNEQFF. The CDR3, as DNA: TGTGCCAGCAGCTTGGCAGGGGGCAATGAGCAGTTCTTC. The genes are TRBV5-6 and TRBJ2-1, with 7 bases matching TRBD1. The V gene's germline CDR1 is SGHDT and CDR2 YYEEEE. The junction had 0 bases not matched to a gene; V was cut back by 0 bases and J by 6 bases. The CDR3 covers 13 residues.

The rearrangement joins TRBV28 to TRBJ1-6; TRBD1 matches 12 bases. This CDR3 has 15 residues. V trimming: 7 bases; J trimming: 12 bases; junction bases outside the gene matches: 10. Germline CDR1 is MDHEN and CDR2 is SYDVKM. The CDR3 DNA sequence: TGTGCCAGCACCAATCCCGGGACAGGGGGCTTACCCCTCCACTTT. It codes for CASTNPGTGGLPLHF.

This clone was seen more than once but under ten times. The genes are TRBV3-1 (or the pseudogene TRBV3-2) and TRBJ2-5; 8 bases are shared with TRBD2. The CDR3 loop spans 18 amino acids. The germline gives CDR1 LGHDT, CDR2 YNNKEL (reference sequence). After removal of 1 base from V and 5 bases from J, the junction contained 15 bases not matched to a gene. CDR3 bases: TGTGCCAGCAGCCAAGTTCGCAAGTGGGAGCGGGGGTTGGAGACCCAGTACTTC. Translation gives CASSQVRKWERGLETQYF.

The chain joins TRBV10-2 to TRBJ1-6; no clear D gene. The CDR3 has 15 amino acids. V lost 2 bases, J lost 6 bases, and 11 bases lay in between. The germline gives CDR1 WSHSY, CDR2 SAAADI. The CDR3 sequence is CASSELPESNSPLHF. The CDR3 DNA sequence: TGCGCCAGCAGTGAGCTACCGGAGTCTAATTCACCCCTCCACTTT.

This clone was found a few times. The chain is built from TRBV4-2 and TRBJ2-1; no definite D call. Germline V gene sequence: CDR1 LGHNA, CDR2 YNFKEQ. The CDR3 has 13 amino acids. Trimming took 0 bases from V and 9 from J, leaving 9 bases between them. CDR3 nucleotide sequence: TGTGCCAGCAGCCAAGATAGAGATTTTGAGCAGTTCTTC. Amino acid sequence: CASSQDRDFEQFF.

This clone was seen once. This sequence joins TRBV11-2 and TRBJ2-6; D uncertain. Germline V CDR1 and CDR2: SGHAT, FQNNGV. The CDR3 contains 15 residues. V gave up 7 bases and J gave up 0 bases, with 10 bases separating them. DNA for the CDR3: TGTGCCAGCACTGGTACAGCCTCTGGGGCCAACGTCCTGACTTTC. Translated, it gives CASTGTASGANVLTF.

The rearrangement links TRBV25-1 to TRBJ1-5, with 8 bases identical to TRBD1. The CDR3 runs to 14 residues. Germline values: CDR1 MGHDK, CDR2 SYGVNS. The V gene end was trimmed by 4 bases and the J gene end by 3 bases; junction bases not matched to a gene: 2. CDR3 protein: CASSGQGNNQPQHF. CDR3 bases: TGTGCCAGCAGTGGACAGGGGAACAATCAGCCCCAGCATTTT.

This chain links TRBV19 with TRBJ2-1, with 12 bases matching TRBD2. CDR1 LNHDA and CDR2 SQIVND come from the germline V gene (reference sequence). The CDR3 has 16 residues. V trimming: 8 bases; J trimming: 2 bases; junction bases outside the gene matches: 7. Here the CDR3 reads CASRTSGVATYNEQFF. CDR3 nucleotides: TGTGCCAGTCGGACTAGCGGGGTAGCAACCTACAATGAGCAGTTCTTC.

V is TRBV28 and J is TRBJ2-6; 7 positions match TRBD1. V was clipped by 4 bases and J by 1 base; unmatched bases: 13. Germline CDR1 reads MDHEN; CDR2 reads SYDVKM. This CDR3 region has 19 residues. The CDR3 reads CASSSPDRVLLSGANVLTF. In nucleotides, the CDR3 is TGTGCCAGCAGTTCGCCCGACAGGGTACTACTTTCTGGGGCCAACGTCCTGACTTTC. The whole variable domain, filled in from reference TRBV28 and TRBJ2-6, reads DVKVTQSSRYLVKRTGEKVFLECVQDMDHENMFWYRQDPGLGLRLIYFSYDVKMKEKGDIPEGYSVSREKKERFSLILESASTNQTSMYLCASSSPDRVLLSGANVLTFGAGSRLTVL.

V gene TRBV29-1 combines with J gene TRBJ2-3, with a possible D match to TRBD1 (5 bases). This CDR3 has 12 amino acids. CDR1 and CDR2 from the germline V gene are SQVTM and ANQGSEA. The V gene lost 3 bases and the J gene lost 3 bases, with 7 bases spanning the gap. DNA of the CDR3: TGCAGCGTTGACAGGGATACAGATACGCAGTATTTT. It is translated as CSVDRDTDTQYF.

The V and J genes are TRBV6-4 and TRBJ2-2; the match to TRBD2 covers 8 bases. There are 16 residues in the CDR3. The trim removed 1 base at V and 5 bases at J, leaving 6 bases unmatched. Germline V gives CDR1 MRHNA, CDR2 SNTAGT. Written as DNA, the CDR3 is TGTGCCAGCAGTGACTGGAGCGGGAGAAAGACCGGGGAGCTGTTTTTT. Translating it yields CASSDWSGRKTGELFF.

The chain combines TRBV5-1 with TRBJ2-5, with D possibly TRBD2 on 6 matching bases. Trimming pared 3 bases from V and 2 bases from J, leaving 11 bases between. The CDR3 has 14 amino acids. Looked up from germline, CDR1 is SGHRS and CDR2 is YFSETQ. CDR3 in amino acids: CASSSNGGQETQYF. Written as DNA, the CDR3 is TGCGCCAGCAGCTCCAACGGGGGTCAAGAGACCCAGTACTTC. Full variable domain (outside the CDR3, taken from reference TRBV5-1 and TRBJ2-5): KAGVTQTPRYLIKTRGQQVTLSCSPISGHRSVSWYQQTPGQGLQFLFEYFSETQRNKGNFPGRFSGRQFSNSRSEMNVSTLELGDSALYLCASSSNGGQETQYFGPGTRLLVL.